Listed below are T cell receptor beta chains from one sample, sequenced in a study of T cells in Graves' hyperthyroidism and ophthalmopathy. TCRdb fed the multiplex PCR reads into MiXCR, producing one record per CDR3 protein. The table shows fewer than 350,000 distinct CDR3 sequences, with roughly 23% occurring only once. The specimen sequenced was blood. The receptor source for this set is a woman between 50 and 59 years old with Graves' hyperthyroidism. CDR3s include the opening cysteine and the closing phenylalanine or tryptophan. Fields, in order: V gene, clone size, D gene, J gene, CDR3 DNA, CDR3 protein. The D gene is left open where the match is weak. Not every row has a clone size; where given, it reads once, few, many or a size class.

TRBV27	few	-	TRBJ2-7	TGTGCCAGCAGACAGGGAAGGGGCTACGAGCAGTACTTC	CASRQGRGYEQYF
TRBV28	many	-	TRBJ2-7	TGTGCCAGCAGCCCCAGGGGGGCAAGGTACGAGCAGTACTTC	CASSPRGARYEQYF
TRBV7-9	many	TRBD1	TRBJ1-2	TGTGCCAGCAGACGGACAGGGAGGACTAACTATGGCTACACCTTC	CASRRTGRTNYGYTF
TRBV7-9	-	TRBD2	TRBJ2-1	TGTGCCAGCAGCTTCGGCCTAGCGGGGAGGGTTGAGCAGTTCTTC	CASSFGLAGRVEQFF
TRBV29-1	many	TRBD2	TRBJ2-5	TGCAGCGTTTCCCCCGAGGGAAAGACTAGCGGGGAAGAGACCCAGTACTTC	CSVSPEGKTSGEETQYF
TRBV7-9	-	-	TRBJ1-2	TGTGCCAGCAGCTTAGCGTACGACGTTGGCTACACCTTC	CASSLAYDVGYTF
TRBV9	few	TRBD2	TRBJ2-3	TGTGCCAACCGCCCCCTATGGAGCGGGGGGGCTACAGATACGCAGTATTTT	CANRPLWSGGATDTQYF
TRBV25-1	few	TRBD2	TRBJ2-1	TGTGCCAGCAGTGAAATGGCGGGAGCGCTCTACAATGAGCAGTTCTTC	CASSEMAGALYNEQFF
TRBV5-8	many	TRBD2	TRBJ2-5	TGTGCCAGCAGCTTCTCCGGGACTAGCGGGAGTGAGACCCAGTACTTC	CASSFSGTSGSETQYF
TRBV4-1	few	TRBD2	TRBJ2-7	TGCGCCAGCAGCCAAGGACTGGGAGGGTACGAGCAGTACTTC	CASSQGLGGYEQYF
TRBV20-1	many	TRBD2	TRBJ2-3	TGCAGGGGGACTAGCGGGAGCACAGATACGCAGTATTTT	CRGTSGSTDTQYF
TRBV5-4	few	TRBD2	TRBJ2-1	TGTGCCAGCAGTCAACCCGGGAGGTCCAACAATGAGCAGTTCTTC	CASSQPGRSNNEQFF
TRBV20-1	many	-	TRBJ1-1	TGCAGTGCTAGAGATACGGAGAACACTGAAGCTTTCTTT	CSARDTENTEAFF
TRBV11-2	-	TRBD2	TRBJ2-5	TGTGCCAGCAGCTTTAGCGGGGGTTCTCATCAGACCCAGTACTTC	CASSFSGGSHQTQYF
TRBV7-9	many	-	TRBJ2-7	TGTGCCAGCAGCTTAGACAGGGCTTCCTACGAGCAGTACTTC	CASSLDRASYEQYF